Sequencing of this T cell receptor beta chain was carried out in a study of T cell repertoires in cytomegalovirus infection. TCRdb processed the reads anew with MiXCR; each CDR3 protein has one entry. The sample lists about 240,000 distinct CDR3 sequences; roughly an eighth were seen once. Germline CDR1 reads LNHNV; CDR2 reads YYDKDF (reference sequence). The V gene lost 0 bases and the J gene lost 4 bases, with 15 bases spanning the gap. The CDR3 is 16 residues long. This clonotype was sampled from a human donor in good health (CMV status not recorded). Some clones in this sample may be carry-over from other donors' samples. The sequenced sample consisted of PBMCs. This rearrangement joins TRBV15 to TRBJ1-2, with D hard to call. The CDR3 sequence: CATSRDLAGAIYGYTF. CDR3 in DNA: TGTGCCACCAGCAGAGATCTTGCAGGCGCCATCTATGGCTACACCTTC. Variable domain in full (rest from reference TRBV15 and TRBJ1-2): DAMVIQNPRYQVTQFGKPVTLSCSQTLNHNVMYWYQQKSSQAPKLLFHYYDKDFNNEADTPDNFQSRRPNTSFCFLDIRSPGLGDTAMYLCATSRDLAGAIYGYTFGSGTRLTVV.